These 29 T cell receptor beta chains originate from one sample sequenced in a study of T cells after yellow fever vaccination. MiXCR, applied by TCRdb to the 5' RACE reads, yields one record per CDR3 protein. The sample contains more than 95,000 distinct CDR3 sequences, about 16% of which appear only once. The material was CD8+ T cells sorted from PBMCs, obtained 5 days after the yellow fever booster vaccination. These receptor sequences come from a man aged 18 to 29 who received the YFV17D yellow fever vaccine.

In this sample, this clonotype turned up a few times. V usage is TRBV12-3 or TRBV12-4 and J usage is TRBJ2-1, with D uncertain. The CDR3 runs 15 residues. Trimming took 5 bases from V and 3 from J, leaving 14 bases between them. The chain's CDR3 is CASSLGRPRYNEQFF. The CDR3 DNA is TGTGCCAGCAGTCTCGGACGGCCGCGCTACAATGAGCAGTTCTTC.

This clonotype has only a few counts. This chain joins TRBV24-1 and TRBJ1-4; TRBD1 matches at 7 bases. CDR1 and CDR2 from the germline V gene are KGHDR and SFDVKD. The V segment lost 12 bases and the J segment 5 bases; nucleotides outside the gene matches: 8. CDR3 size: 13 residues. CDR3 DNA sequence: TGTGCCGCCGGGACAGTCGCGAATGAAAAACTGTTTTTT. It is translated as CAAGTVANEKLFF.

This chain links TRBV27 with TRBJ2-5, with 8 bases identical to TRBD1. This CDR3 has 16 residues. The ends lost 3 bases at V and 5 bases at J; junction bases unmatched: 11. Germline values: CDR1 MNHEY, CDR2 SMNVEV (reference sequence). This chain's CDR3 is CASSFTGQGMSETQYF. CDR3 coding DNA: TGTGCCAGCAGTTTCACAGGACAGGGAATGAGTGAGACCCAGTACTTC.

The chain is built from TRBV7-9 and TRBJ1-1, with 9 bases matching TRBD1. Germline trimming cut 5 bases from V and 1 base from J; bases unmatched to any gene: 5. Germline V lookup: CDR1 SEHNR, CDR2 FQNEAQ (reference sequence). The CDR3 is 15 amino acids. As DNA, the CDR3 is TGTGCCAGCAGCGAAGGACAGGGGAGGAACACTGAAGCTTTCTTT. Protein product: CASSEGQGRNTEAFF.

The chain recombines TRBV15 with TRBJ2-2; 7 nucleotides align to TRBD1. The CDR3 runs to 20 residues. Germline V gene sequence: CDR1 LNHNV, CDR2 YYDKDF (reference sequence). The V gene end was trimmed by 0 bases and the J gene end by 1 base; junction bases not matched to a gene: 14. The CDR3 DNA follows: TGTGCCACCAGCAGAGATCTTTTCGGACAGGTACTTCAGAACACCGGGGAGCTGTTTTTT. The encoded protein is CATSRDLFGQVLQNTGELFF.

This clonotype has only a few counts. The chain couples TRBV12-3 or TRBV12-4 to TRBJ2-7; D is uncertain. This CDR3 is built from 12 residues. The V gene lost 5 bases and the J gene lost 6 bases, with 11 bases spanning the gap. CDR3 bases: TGTGCCAGCAGTATTGGCGGCGGCGAGCAGTACTTC. It is translated as CASSIGGGEQYF.

This clonotype was seen more than once but under ten times. The chain uses TRBV6-2 or TRBV6-3 and TRBJ1-1; D not certain. Trimming took 8 bases from V and 7 from J, leaving 23 bases between them. The germline gives CDR1 MNHEY, CDR2 SVGEGT. The CDR3 loop spans 15 amino acids. CDR3 nucleotides: TGTGCCAGCTCCCCGGTGGTGGATAATTTTATTGAAGCTTTCTTT. Amino acid sequence: CASSPVVDNFIEAFF.

This clonotype was observed at least ten times. The V and J genes are TRBV4-1 and TRBJ2-1; 13 bases match TRBD2. V lost 2 bases, J lost 8 bases, and 3 bases stayed unmatched. Germline-derived CDR1 and CDR2 are MGHRA and YSYEKL. The CDR3 is made up of 15 amino acids. CDR3 nucleotides: TGCGCCAGCAGCCAACGACTAGCGGGGGGCGATGAGCAGTTCTTC. This gives the protein CASSQRLAGGDEQFF.

The V call is TRBV12-3 or TRBV12-4, the J call TRBJ2-7; 7 bases fit TRBD1. The junction had 8 bases not matched to a gene; V was cut back by 5 bases and J by 4 bases. This CDR3 comprises 14 residues. The CDR3 reads CASSQSDRPYEQYF. The CDR3 DNA is TGTGCCAGCAGTCAGTCGGACAGGCCGTACGAGCAGTACTTC.

The chain links TRBV4-2 to TRBJ2-7; the match to TRBD2 covers 9 bases. CDR1 and CDR2 from the germline V gene are LGHNA and YNFKEQ. The CDR3 consists of 16 residues. Unmatched junction bases numbered 8, after V lost 0 bases and J lost 5 bases. The CDR3 region is CASSQDPSGGLDEQYF. The DNA of the CDR3 is TGTGCCAGCAGCCAAGACCCCAGCGGGGGGCTCGACGAGCAGTACTTC.

V gene TRBV20-1 combines with J gene TRBJ2-7; D might be TRBD1 (5 bases). Germline V lookup: CDR1 DFQATT, CDR2 SNEGSKA (reference sequence). CDR3 length equals 12 residues. Trimming removed 6 bases at V and 3 bases at J, with 12 bases between. The CDR3 sequence: CSAKGHGYEQYF. DNA for the CDR3: TGCAGTGCCAAGGGGCACGGCTACGAGCAGTACTTC.

This chain uses TRBV5-4 with TRBJ2-2, with TRBD1 matching 8 bases. Per germline, CDR1 SGHNT and CDR2 YYREEE (reference sequence). The CDR3 extends over 16 amino acids. V was pared by 7 bases and J by 1 base, with 9 bases of the junction left unmatched. DNA of the CDR3: TGTGCCAGCTCCACCCCGGGGACAGGGAACACCGGGGAGCTGTTTTTT. This encodes CASSTPGTGNTGELFF.

The V call is TRBV30, the J call TRBJ2-3; either TRBD1 or TRBD2 may fit D (5 bases each). The CDR3 sequence is 14 residues long. Per the germline V gene, CDR1 is GTSNPN and CDR2 is SVGIG (reference sequence). Trimming removed 5 bases at V and 3 bases at J, with 15 bases between. The DNA for the CDR3 is TGTGCCTGGGGGGACCGACTATGGACAGATACGCAGTATTTT. This codes for CAWGDRLWTDTQYF.

The V gene is TRBV7-8, the J gene TRBJ2-7; maybe TRBD2 (5 bases). V was trimmed by 5 bases and J by 4 bases, leaving 12 bases between them. The CDR3 totals 13 residues. CDR1 and CDR2 from the germline V gene are SGHVS and FQNEAQ. The CDR3 spells CASSPLPGYEQYF. The CDR3 region has the DNA TGTGCCAGCAGCCCCCTTCCGGGGTACGAGCAGTACTTC.

The chain joins TRBV5-4 to TRBJ2-2; 9 bases fit TRBD1. J lost 3 bases, V lost 4 bases, and 7 bases had no gene match. Germline CDR1 reads SGHNT; CDR2 reads YYREEE (reference sequence). CDR3 length equals 16 residues. The CDR3 sequence is CASSITGGGYTGELFF. The CDR3 region has the DNA TGTGCCAGCAGCATCACAGGGGGCGGCTACACCGGGGAGCTGTTTTTT.

V usage is TRBV20-1 and J usage is TRBJ1-2; D unclear. V was clipped by 3 bases and J by 2 bases, with 10 bases between them. There are 13 residues in the CDR3. Per the germline V gene, CDR1 is DFQATT and CDR2 is SNEGSKA (reference sequence). Written as DNA, the CDR3 is TGCAGTGCTAGGAGGATCCAAAACTATGGCTACACCTTC. Translating it yields CSARRIQNYGYTF.

This clonotype was seen a handful of times. The V call is TRBV29-1, the J call TRBJ2-2; a possible D gene is TRBD2 (5 bases). V lost 5 bases and J lost 4, with 8 bases in between. The length of the CDR3 is 12 residues. The germline gives CDR1 SQVTM, CDR2 ANQGSEA. DNA of the CDR3: TGCAGCGTTATCGGGATCACCGGGGAGCTGTTTTTT. Amino acid sequence: CSVIGITGELFF.

This chain connects TRBV9 to TRBJ2-5; D call uncertain. Germline CDR1 reads SGDLS; CDR2 reads YYNGEE. With 0 bases removed from V and 5 bases from J, the gap between germline ends came to 11 bases. The CDR3 extends over 14 amino acids. In DNA form, the CDR3 reads TGTGCCAGCAGCGTAGACGGGCATCTTGAGACCCAGTACTTC. This gives the protein CASSVDGHLETQYF.

In this sample, this clonotype turned up a few times. The chain is built from TRBV5-1 and TRBJ2-7; 7 positions agree with TRBD1. The CDR3 is made up of 15 amino acids. Germline assignment: CDR1 SGHRS and CDR2 YFSETQ. Trimming took 4 bases from V and 2 from J; bases not matched to a gene: 9. CDR3 bases: TGCGCCAGCAGCCCGGTCTCTGGACAGGCCTACGAGCAGTACTTC. It encodes CASSPVSGQAYEQYF. The complete variable domain, with remaining parts taken from reference TRBV5-1 and TRBJ2-7, reads KAGVTQTPRYLIKTRGQQVTLSCSPISGHRSVSWYQQTPGQGLQFLFEYFSETQRNKGNFPGRFSGRQFSNSRSEMNVSTLELGDSALYLCASSPVSGQAYEQYFGPGTRLTVT.

This chain links TRBV12-3 or TRBV12-4 with TRBJ2-1; perhaps TRBD1 as D (6 bases). The CDR3 extends over 12 amino acids. Deletions cut 8 bases from V and 8 bases from J, with 13 bases between. As DNA, the CDR3 is TGTGCCAGCGGAGACAGGAGGCATGAGCAGTTCTTC. Encoded protein: CASGDRRHEQFF.

The rearrangement uses TRBV5-1 and TRBJ2-3; 10 nucleotides line up with TRBD2. CDR3 length: 16 residues. Germline V gene data show CDR1 as SGHRS and CDR2 as YFSETQ. Germline trimming cut 6 bases from V and 3 bases from J; bases unmatched to any gene: 10. CDR3 in DNA: TGCGCCAGCACTAGCGGGGGAAATTGGGTAACAGATACGCAGTATTTT. Translating gives CASTSGGNWVTDTQYF. The whole variable domain, remainder taken from reference TRBV5-1 and TRBJ2-3, is KAGVTQTPRYLIKTRGQQVTLSCSPISGHRSVSWYQQTPGQGLQFLFEYFSETQRNKGNFPGRFSGRQFSNSRSEMNVSTLELGDSALYLCASTSGGNWVTDTQYFGPGTRLTVL.

This clonotype was detected many times. This chain joins TRBV21-1 and TRBJ2-4; the table's D call, TRBD1, has no DNA check behind it. TRBV21-1 is classified as a pseudogene. CDR3 size: 16 residues. CDR3 in DNA: TGTGCCAGCAGCGAACAGGGGTTACTCCCCAAAAACATTCAGTACTTC. Translation: CASSEQGLLPKNIQYF.

This clonotype was recorded a few times. The gene calls are TRBV12-3 or TRBV12-4 and TRBJ2-1; TRBD2 matches at 7 bases. There are 15 residues in the CDR3. J was trimmed by 1 base and V by 6 bases; bases with no gene match: 6. CDR3 sequence reads: CASSESGMSYNEQFF. CDR3 sequence (DNA): TGTGCCAGCAGCGAGAGCGGGATGTCCTACAATGAGCAGTTCTTC.

In its sample, this clonotype was seen a few times. The chain combines TRBV15 with TRBJ1-2; D ambiguous. With 0 bases removed from V and 7 bases from J, the gap between germline ends came to 15 bases. This CDR3 spans 15 amino acids. The germline V gene encodes CDR1 LNHNV and CDR2 YYDKDF (reference sequence). CDR3 in amino acids: CATSRDSSRAAGYTF. CDR3 nucleotides: TGTGCCACCAGCAGAGATTCGTCCCGGGCTGCTGGCTACACCTTC.

The chain recombines TRBV10-3 with TRBJ1-2; a weak D match, TRBD1 (5 bases). The CDR3 is 16 residues long. V was clipped by 5 bases and J by 3 bases, with 19 bases between them. Germline CDR1 and CDR2: ENHRY and SYGVKD. The DNA of the CDR3 is TGTGCCATCAGTCCTGGGGCAGACCTCGCTGACTATGGCTACACCTTC. This encodes CAISPGADLADYGYTF.

The J gene is TRBJ2-7, the V gene TRBV18, with a weak D call TRBD1 (5 bases). The V end was cut by 0 bases, the J end by 4 bases, with 7 bases between. Looked up from germline, CDR1 is KGHSH and CDR2 is LQKENI. This CDR3 comprises 13 residues. The CDR3 here is CASSPPDSYEQYF. CDR3 coding DNA: TGTGCCAGCTCACCACCCGACAGTTACGAGCAGTACTTC.

The chain uses TRBV15 and TRBJ2-3; a weak D match, TRBD2 (5 bases). CDR3 size: 16 residues. Germline V gene lookup returns CDR1 LNHNV and CDR2 YYDKDF (reference sequence). The V and J ends lost 1 base and 2 bases respectively, with 13 bases between them. CDR3 in amino acids: CATSRVRRAYTDTQYF. The CDR3 DNA follows: TGTGCCACCAGCAGAGTAAGGCGGGCTTACACAGATACGCAGTATTTT.

This clonotype has more than one count but fewer than ten. This chain uses TRBV12-3 or TRBV12-4 with TRBJ2-1; 12 bases are a match to TRBD2. The CDR3 has 18 amino acids. V trimming: 5 bases; J trimming: 5 bases; junction bases outside the gene matches: 13. Written as DNA, the CDR3 is TGTGCCAGCAGTCCCCGACTAGCGGGGGCCCCGCTGGACAATGAGCAGTTCTTC. Translating gives CASSPRLAGAPLDNEQFF.

Only a few counts were recorded for this clonotype. This chain connects TRBV5-1 to TRBJ2-3; the D gene is possibly TRBD1 (6 bases). Germline values: CDR1 SGHRS, CDR2 YFSETQ. Trimming stripped 10 bases from V and 2 bases from J, with 17 bases between. The CDR3 spans 14 residues. In DNA form, the CDR3 reads TGCGCCTTTCACACGGGACACCTCACAGATACGCAGTATTTT. It yields the protein CAFHTGHLTDTQYF.